This T cell receptor (beta chain) was sequenced during a study of shared clonotypes between healthy human individuals. The DNA input per sorted-subset replicate PCR was approximately 210 ng, corresponding to 25,000 to 35,000 T cell genomes. TCRdb's copy holds only in-frame clones and misses some; the assay was immunoSEQ multiplex PCR. The sample consists of about 2 million clones, just under 95% of them appearing once. Study-level points and caveats: Some naive CD4 clonotypes, about 5%, turned up in common across several donors.

The naive CD8 population came from CD45RO-negative cells selected for CCR7, without terminally differentiated effector memory CD45RA+ cells. The table lists this clone with a few counts. The target antigen is unknown. This same CDR3 is encoded by further DNA sequences in the sample. Germline V CDR1 and CDR2: MGHRA, YSYEKL. Trimming removed 1 base from V and 2 bases from J, with 9 bases in between. This CDR3 contains 14 residues. The sequenced material came from naive CD8+ T cells sorted from blood. The receptor's source is a man aged 18 to 29 in good health. The chain recombines TRBV4-1 with TRBJ2-7, with D uncertain. The CDR3 DNA reads TGCGCCAGCAGCCAAGTCGTAGGGACCTACGAGCAGTACTTC. Amino acids: CASSQVVGTYEQYF.